Below, 3 T cell receptor beta chains from the same sample are listed, as sequenced in a study of blood T cell repertoires in COVID-19. TCRdb keeps only in-frame clones here, not all; method: immunoSEQ multiplex PCR. The table shows approximately 350,000 clones, with over 80% occurring only once. What was sequenced was PBMCs or T cells enriched from blood (not recorded which). The receptor source for this set is a woman aged 50 to 65 who had recovered from COVID-19.

J is TRBJ1-2 and V is TRBV12-3 or TRBV12-4; 7 nucleotides align to TRBD1. The CDR3 extends over 13 amino acids. J gave up 8 bases and V 6 bases, and 9 bases lay outside the gene matches. CDR3 nucleotides: TGTGCCAGCAGAAAAACAGGGGATGGCGGCTACACCTTC. Its protein product is CASRKTGDGGYTF.

This clone occurred once. The rearrangement uses TRBV7-8 and TRBJ2-1, with D tentatively TRBD2 (5 bases). CDR1 is SGHVS, CDR2 FQNEAQ, per germline. The V end lost 3 bases, the J end lost 1 base, and 10 bases lay between the germline ends. The CDR3 is 15 amino acids. CDR3 in DNA: TGTGCCAGCAGCTTCAGCGGAGTGTCCTACAATGAGCAGTTCTTC. Translation gives CASSFSGVSYNEQFF.

The chain uses TRBV6-1 and TRBJ1-1; no firm D call. Trimming stripped 2 bases from V and 1 base from J, with 14 bases between. CDR3 length equals 16 residues. Germline CDR1 reads MNHNS; CDR2 reads SASEGT. CDR3 residues: CASSEREVWANTEAFF. The CDR3 nucleotides are TGTGCCAGCAGTGAACGGGAGGTGTGGGCGAACACTGAAGCTTTCTTT.